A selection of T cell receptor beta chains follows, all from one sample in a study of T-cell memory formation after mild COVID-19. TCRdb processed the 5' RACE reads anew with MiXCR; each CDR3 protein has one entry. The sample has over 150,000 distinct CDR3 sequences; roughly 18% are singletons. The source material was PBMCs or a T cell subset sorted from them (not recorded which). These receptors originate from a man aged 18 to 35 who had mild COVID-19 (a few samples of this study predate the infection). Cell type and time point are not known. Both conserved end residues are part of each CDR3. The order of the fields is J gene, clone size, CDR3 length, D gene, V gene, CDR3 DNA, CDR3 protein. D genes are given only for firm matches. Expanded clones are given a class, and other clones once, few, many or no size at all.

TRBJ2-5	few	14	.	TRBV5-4	TGTGCCAGCAGCTTACAGGGTAGCCAAGAGACCCAGTACTTC	CASSLQGSQETQYF
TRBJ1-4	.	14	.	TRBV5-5	TGTGCCAGCAGCGCCGGGCCCGATAATGAAAAACTGTTTTTT	CASSAGPDNEKLFF
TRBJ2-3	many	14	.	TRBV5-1	TGCGCCAGCAGCCTACAGGGAGGGACAGATACGCAGTATTTT	CASSLQGGTDTQYF
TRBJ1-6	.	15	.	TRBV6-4	TGTGCCAGCAGTCCACGGTTCTCCTATAATTCACCCCTCCACTTT	CASSPRFSYNSPLHF
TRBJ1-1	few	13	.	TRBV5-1	TGCGCCAGCAGCTCGTCAGGGGACACTGAAGCTTTCTTT	CASSSSGDTEAFF
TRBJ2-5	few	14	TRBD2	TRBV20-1	TGCAGTGCTAGCCTGACTAGCGGCCAAGAGACCCAGTACTTC	CSASLTSGQETQYF
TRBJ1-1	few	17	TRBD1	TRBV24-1	TGTGCCACCAGTGACGCCCCTCCAGGGGGCGAGGACACTGAAGCTTTCTTT	CATSDAPPGGEDTEAFF
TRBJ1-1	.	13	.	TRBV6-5	TGTGCCAGCAGTTACTCGAGAGGGACTGAAGCTTTCTTT	CASSYSRGTEAFF
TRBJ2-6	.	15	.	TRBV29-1	TGCAGCGTGGGGCAGGCGAGCTCTGGGGCCAACGTCCTGACTTTC	CSVGQASSGANVLTF
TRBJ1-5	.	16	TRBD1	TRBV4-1	TGCGCCAGCGGGGTGGGTGACAGGGGTTACAATCAGCCCCAGCATTTT	CASGVGDRGYNQPQHF
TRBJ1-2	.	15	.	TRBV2	TGTGCCAGCAGTGAGGATAATTACAGCCGAGGTGACTACACCTTC	CASSEDNYSRGDYTF
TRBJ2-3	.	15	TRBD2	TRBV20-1	TGCAGTGCTAGAGATGTACAGCGGGGGACAGATACGCAGTATTTT	CSARDVQRGTDTQYF
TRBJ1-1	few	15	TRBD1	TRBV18	TGTGCCAGCTCACCGGCCGGGACAGGGTGGACTGAAGCTTTCTTT	CASSPAGTGWTEAFF
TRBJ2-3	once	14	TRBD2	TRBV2	TGTGCCAGCCGACTAGCGGGGAAGACAGATACGCAGTATTTT	CASRLAGKTDTQYF
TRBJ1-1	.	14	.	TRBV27	TGTGCCAGCAGTTTAAGATTCTTGGGGACTGAAGCTTTCTTT	CASSLRFLGTEAFF
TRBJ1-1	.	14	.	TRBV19	TGTGCCAGTCTCGGGGCGGCGGCATTGAGTGAAGCTTTCTTT	CASLGAAALSEAFF
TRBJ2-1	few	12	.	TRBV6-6	TGTGCCAGCAGTTACTCTCTCAATGAGCAGTTCTTC	CASSYSLNEQFF
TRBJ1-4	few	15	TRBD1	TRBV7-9	TGTGCCAGCACCCAAACATCGACAGGGAATGAAAAACTGTTTTTT	CASTQTSTGNEKLFF
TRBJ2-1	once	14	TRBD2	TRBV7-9	TGTGCCAGCAACCCGGCGGGGGGTTACAATGAGCAGTTCTTC	CASNPAGGYNEQFF
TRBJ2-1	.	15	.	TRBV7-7	TGTGCCAGCAGCAACACAGGGGGGGCGTACAATGAGCAGTTCTTC	CASSNTGGAYNEQFF
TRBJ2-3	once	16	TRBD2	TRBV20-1	TGCAGTGCTAGGACTAGCGGGGGGTCTAGCACAGATACGCAGTATTTT	CSARTSGGSSTDTQYF
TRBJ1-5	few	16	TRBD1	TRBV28	TGTGCCAGCAGTTGGGGTGACAGGGGCGAGAATCAGCCCCAGCATTTT	CASSWGDRGENQPQHF
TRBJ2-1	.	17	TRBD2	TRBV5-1	TGCGCCAGCAGCCATACGGGACTAGCGGGGGTCTACAATGAGCAGTTCTTC	CASSHTGLAGVYNEQFF
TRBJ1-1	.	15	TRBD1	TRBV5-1	TGCGCCAGCAGCTTGGAAACACAGGGGATCACTGAAGCTTTCTTT	CASSLETQGITEAFF
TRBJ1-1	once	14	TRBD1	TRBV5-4	TGTGCCAGCAGCCCGGGGACAGGGCTGACTGAAGCTTTCTTT	CASSPGTGLTEAFF
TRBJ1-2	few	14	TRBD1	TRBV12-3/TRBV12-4	TGTGCCAGCAGTATGGGACAGAGCTTCGATGGCTACACCTTC	CASSMGQSFDGYTF
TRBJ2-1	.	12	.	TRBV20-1	TGCAGTGCCCTTAGAGCTAACAATGAGCAGTTCTTC	CSALRANNEQFF